The entry that follows covers one TCR beta chain sequence. Its antigen remains unknown. Other DNA sequences in the sample encode the same CDR3. The data originate from a study of beta chain features in type 1 diabetes. Findings and limits, study-wide: The naive, central memory and Treg TCRB repertoires of patients appeared to be more similar to one another than those of healthy donors. Over-representation of high TCR-expressing cells was a possible consequence of cDNA sequencing.

Sequenced material consisted of expressed TCRB transcripts (all of the isolated RNA was reverse transcribed). Sequencing used immunoSEQ multiplex PCR; TCRdb keeps in-frame clones, though not all of them. The sample consists of about 300,000 clones, under 8.5% of them appearing once. Sequencing input: central memory CD4+ T cells from blood. This clonotype was obtained from a young woman in good health.

In nucleotides, the CDR3 is TGTGCCAGCAGTTACATTGAGGGCGGCTACACCTTC. Protein sequence: CASSYIEGGYTF. The chain carries TRBV6-6 and TRBJ1-2; D is ambiguous. Germline values: CDR1 MNHNY, CDR2 SVGAGI (reference sequence). V lost 2 bases and J 8 bases, leaving 9 bases between the germline ends. CDR3 length equals 12 residues.